This T cell receptor (beta chain) was profiled in a study of T cell responses to AZD1222 COVID-19 vaccine. Study as a whole: Doses given second, at about 4 or about 12 weeks, were pooled. Study-wide results and limits: The donor cohort was predominantly white British with a female majority, and clonal diversity may have been underestimated. Spike-specific TCR breadth and depth were elevated following two AZD1222 doses.

The CDR3 length is 15 residues. The junction had 7 bases not matched to a gene; V was cut back by 5 bases and J by 8 bases. CDR1 is MNHNS, CDR2 SASEGT, per germline. Produced via immunoSEQ multiplex PCR; TCRdb's table is partial and in-frame only. The sample holds fewer than 150,000 clones, approximately 94% seen once. Turning to this clone: What it binds is not known.

Material: peripheral blood, obtained on day 0 of AZD1222 vaccination. The V gene is TRBV6-1, the J gene TRBJ1-6; 9 nucleotides align to TRBD1. The TCR originated in an adult in good health. CDR3 in DNA: TGTGCCAGCAGTTCATTCTGGACAGGGGATTCACCCCTCCACTTT. Translation gives CASSSFWTGDSPLHF.